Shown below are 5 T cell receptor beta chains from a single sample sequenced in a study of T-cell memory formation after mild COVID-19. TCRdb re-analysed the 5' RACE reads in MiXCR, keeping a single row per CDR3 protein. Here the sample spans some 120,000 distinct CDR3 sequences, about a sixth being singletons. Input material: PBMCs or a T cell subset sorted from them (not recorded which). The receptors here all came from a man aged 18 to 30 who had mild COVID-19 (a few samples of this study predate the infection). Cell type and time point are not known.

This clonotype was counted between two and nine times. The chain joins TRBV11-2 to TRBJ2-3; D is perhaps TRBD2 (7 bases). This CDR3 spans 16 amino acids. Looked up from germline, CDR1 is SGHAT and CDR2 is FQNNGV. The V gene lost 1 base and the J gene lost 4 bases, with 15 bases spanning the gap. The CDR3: CASSLGPGRGADTQYF. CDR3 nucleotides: TGTGCCAGCAGCTTAGGCCCAGGGAGGGGGGCAGATACGCAGTATTTT.

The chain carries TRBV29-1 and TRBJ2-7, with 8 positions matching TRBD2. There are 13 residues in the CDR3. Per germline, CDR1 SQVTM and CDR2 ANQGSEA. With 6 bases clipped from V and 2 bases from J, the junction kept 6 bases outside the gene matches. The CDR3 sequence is CSVSGGATYEQYF. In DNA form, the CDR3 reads TGCAGCGTGAGCGGGGGAGCCACCTACGAGCAGTACTTC.

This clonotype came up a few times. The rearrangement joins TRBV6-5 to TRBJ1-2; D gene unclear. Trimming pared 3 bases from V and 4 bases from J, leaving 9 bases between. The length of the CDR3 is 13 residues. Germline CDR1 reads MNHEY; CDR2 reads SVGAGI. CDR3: CASSYQGRYGYTF. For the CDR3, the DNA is TGTGCCAGCAGTTATCAAGGCCGCTATGGCTACACCTTC.

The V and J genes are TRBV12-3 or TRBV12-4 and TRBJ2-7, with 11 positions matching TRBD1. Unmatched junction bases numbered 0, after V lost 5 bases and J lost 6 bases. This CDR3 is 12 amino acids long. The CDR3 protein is CASSGTGGEQYV. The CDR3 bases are TGTGCCAGCAGTGGGACAGGGGGCGAGCAGTACGTC.

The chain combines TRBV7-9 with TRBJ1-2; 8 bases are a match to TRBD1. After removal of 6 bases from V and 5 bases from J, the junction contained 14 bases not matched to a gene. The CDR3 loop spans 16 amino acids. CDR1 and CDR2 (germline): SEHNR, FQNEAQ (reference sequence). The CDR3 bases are TGTGCCAGCAGGTCCCCGGGGCGCAGGGGGCTTTATGGCTACACCTTC. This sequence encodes CASRSPGRRGLYGYTF.